This T cell receptor beta chain emerged from a study of blood T cell repertoires in COVID-19. Study-level information: Material from acute and convalescent COVID-19 was sourced from the United States, Italy and Spain. Nucleic acid was either cDNA or gDNA, and it came from T cells, B-cell-depleted T cells, or PBMCs.

As originally analysed: Amplifying reference gene primers gave estimates of nucleated cell counts. Here immunoSEQ multiplex PCR was the method, and the copy in TCRdb shows in-frame clones only, minus some. Clone size and V and J calls were adopted from that table, with D and trimming inferred from the DNA. The sample has 75,000 or so clones; around four fifths are singletons. This TCR derives from a woman older than 75 with acute or convalescent COVID-19. The sample was peripheral blood.

The CDR3 reads CASSLINLGLAGLETQYF. In DNA, the CDR3 is TGTGCCAGCAGCTTGATAAACTTGGGACTAGCGGGTTTGGAGACCCAGTACTTC. The V gene is TRBV7-3, the J gene TRBJ2-5, with 12 bases lining up with TRBD2. V was clipped by 3 bases and J by 5 bases; unmatched bases: 13. Germline CDR1 SGHTA, CDR2 FQGTGA. This CDR3 region has 18 residues.